These 10 T cell receptor beta chains came from one sample sequenced in a study of blood T cell repertoires in COVID-19. TCRdb keeps only in-frame clones here, not all; method: immunoSEQ multiplex PCR. The table lists around 280,000 clones, 89% of them singletons. The sequenced sample was peripheral blood. These receptors all stem from a woman aged 30 to 39 with COVID-19, enrolled during active disease.

The CDR3 coding sequence is TGTGCCAGTAGTACGACAGGGCCATCCCCGCCCCAGCATTTT. Its translation is CASSTTGPSPPQHF. The genes are TRBV19 and TRBJ1-5, with TRBD1 identical over 7 bases. Germline CDR1 LNHDA, CDR2 SQIVND (reference sequence). Unmatched junction bases numbered 9, after V lost 4 bases and J lost 9 bases. CDR3 size: 14 residues.

The chain employs TRBV7-9 and TRBJ1-2, with 7 bases identical to TRBD1. Germline CDR1 SEHNR, CDR2 FQNEAQ (reference sequence). This CDR3 is 14 amino acids long. J gave up 4 bases and V 4 bases, and 6 bases lay outside the gene matches. CDR3 nucleotides: TGTGCCAGCAGCTCGTTGGACAGGATCTATGGCTACACCTTC. This encodes CASSSLDRIYGYTF.

The count of this clone is one. CDR3 loop: CASSPDGPVSNQPQHF. CDR3 sequence (DNA): TGTGCCAGCAGCCCCGATGGGCCGGTGAGCAATCAGCCCCAGCATTTT. The rearrangement joins TRBV7-9 to TRBJ1-5, with unresolved D. CDR1 is SEHNR, CDR2 FQNEAQ, per germline (reference sequence). The CDR3 sequence is 16 residues long. V was clipped by 5 bases and J by 1 base, with 15 bases between them.

The V gene is TRBV11-2, the J gene TRBJ2-5; 9 nucleotides match TRBD2. V lost 1 base, J lost 2 bases, and 14 bases stayed unmatched. Germline V gene lookup returns CDR1 SGHAT and CDR2 FQNNGV. The CDR3 is 19 amino acids. The CDR3 nucleotides are TGTGCCAGCAGCTTAGGGGACGAAGGGCTAGCGGGGCGGCAAGAGACCCAGTACTTC. This codes for CASSLGDEGLAGRQETQYF.

CDR3 sequence: CATNRGETQYF. CDR3 coding DNA: TGTGCCACCAACCGGGGAGAGACCCAGTACTTC. This chain links TRBV24-1 with TRBJ2-5, with D possibly matching TRBD2 (5 bases). Per the germline V gene, CDR1 is KGHDR and CDR2 is SFDVKD. This CDR3 has 11 amino acids. V was clipped by 8 bases and J by 4 bases, with 7 bases between them.

In DNA form, the CDR3 reads TGTGCCAGTAGTAGCGGGACAGGGTACTACGAGCAGTACTTC. It specifies CASSSGTGYYEQYF. The V call is TRBV19, the J call TRBJ2-7, with 9 nucleotides matching TRBD1. V shed 4 bases and J 3 bases; nucleotides not matched to a gene: 4. The CDR3 is 14 residues long. The germline V gene encodes CDR1 LNHDA and CDR2 SQIVND (reference sequence).

The V call is TRBV3-1 (or the pseudogene TRBV3-2), the J call TRBJ1-6; no definite D call. The CDR3 totals 13 residues. Deletions cut 4 bases from V and 8 bases from J, with 9 bases between. Germline assignment: CDR1 LGHDT and CDR2 YNNKEL (reference sequence). CDR3 sequence reads: CASSLMRDSPLHF. In nucleotides, the CDR3 is TGTGCCAGCAGCCTAATGAGGGATTCACCCCTCCACTTT.

The rearrangement links TRBV29-1 to TRBJ2-5; 9 bases fit TRBD1. The CDR3 has 14 amino acids. V lost 6 bases to trimming and J lost 5 bases; unmatched junction nucleotides: 10. CDR1 is SQVTM and CDR2 is ANQGSEA in the germline V gene. CDR3 loop: CSVGTGNVRETQYF. CDR3 coding DNA: TGCAGCGTCGGGACAGGGAATGTCCGGGAGACCCAGTACTTC.

This chain uses TRBV12-3 or TRBV12-4 with TRBJ1-2; D call uncertain. This CDR3 region has 12 residues. The V gene lost 7 bases and the J gene lost 3 bases, with 9 bases spanning the gap. The CDR3 protein is CASTGMDYGYTF. For the CDR3, the DNA is TGTGCCAGCACCGGTATGGACTATGGCTACACCTTC.

This clone was recorded a few times. J is TRBJ2-7 and V is TRBV6-6; TRBD2 agrees at 7 bases. CDR3 length equals 14 residues. CDR1 is MNHNY and CDR2 is SVGAGI in the germline V gene (reference sequence). The V segment lost 7 bases and the J segment 6 bases; nucleotides outside the gene matches: 12. The CDR3 coding sequence is TGTGCCAGCACCGCCGGGACTACCCTCCGCGAGCAGTACTTC. Residues: CASTAGTTLREQYF.